A single sample gave rise to the 9 T cell receptor beta chains below, sequenced in a study of cytomegalovirus exposure and HLA in healthy donors. Primers for the PCR totalled 60 Vbeta and 13 Jbeta. TCRdb's copy holds only in-frame clones and misses some; the assay was immunoSEQ multiplex PCR. The sample has 150,000 to 200,000 clones; around 80% are singletons. Sequences were obtained from PBMCs. The receptor source for this set is a woman in her fifties or sixties in good health and CMV-seronegative.

A remark on this clone: One end of the junction varies from germline; a read error may be responsible. The V and J genes are TRBV27 and TRBJ1-5; TRBD1 agrees at 7 bases. Germline lookup yields CDR1 MNHEY and CDR2 SMNVEV (reference sequence). The CDR3 loop spans 14 amino acids. The CDR3 protein is CARDLQGMTQPRHF. The DNA of the CDR3 is TGTGCCAGGGATTTACAGGGGATGACACAGCCCCGGCATTTT.

The sample holds one count of this clone. The chain links TRBV4-3 to TRBJ1-2; a weak D match, TRBD1 (6 bases). The CDR3 runs 15 residues. The germline V gene has CDR1 LGHNA and CDR2 YSLEER. The ends were cut back, 3 bases at V and 7 bases at J, with 18 bases in the middle. DNA of the CDR3: TGCGCCAGCAGCCATCCCCGCAACAGGGAGATTGGCTACACCTTC. It translates to CASSHPRNREIGYTF.

V is TRBV9 and J is TRBJ2-3; no firm D call. The V and J ends lost 2 bases and 4 bases respectively, with 8 bases between them. Per germline, CDR1 SGDLS and CDR2 YYNGEE. CDR3 length equals 13 residues. The CDR3 sequence: CASSVGEADTQYF. CDR3 sequence (DNA): TGTGCCAGCAGCGTTGGAGAGGCAGATACGCAGTATTTT.

The rearrangement uses TRBV4-3 and TRBJ2-1; 13 bases map to TRBD2. CDR1 and CDR2 from the germline V gene are LGHNA and YSLEER. The junction had 10 bases not matched to a gene; V was cut back by 0 bases and J by 8 bases. The CDR3 spans 18 residues. The CDR3 DNA reads as TGCGCCAGCAGCCAAGATCGAAGGACTAGCGGGAGTCAAGATGAGCAGTTCTTC. This codes for CASSQDRRTSGSQDEQFF.

The J gene is TRBJ1-3, the V gene TRBV7-6; 7 bases match TRBD1. Germline CDR1 SGHVS, CDR2 FNYEAQ. The CDR3 sequence is 16 residues long. V lost 1 base to trimming and J lost 2 bases; unmatched junction nucleotides: 5. CDR3 region: CASSLGARGTGNTIYF. The CDR3 DNA follows: TGTGCCAGCAGCTTAGGAGCCAGGGGGACTGGAAACACCATATATTTT.

This clone showed up just a few times. The V gene is TRBV7-6, the J gene TRBJ2-1, with D tentatively TRBD1 (5 bases). Germline V gene data show CDR1 as SGHVS and CDR2 as FNYEAQ. This CDR3 has 15 amino acids. With 5 bases removed from V and 7 bases from J, the gap between germline ends came to 18 bases. CDR3 nucleotides: TGTGCCAGCAGCCCCGATCCCGTGGGGCGGAATGAGCAGTTCTTC. Amino acids: CASSPDPVGRNEQFF.

In this sample, this clone turned up once. The chain is built from TRBV7-9 and TRBJ1-2, with 7 bases aligning to TRBD1. The CDR3 has 16 residues. Per the germline V gene, CDR1 is SEHNR and CDR2 is FQNEAQ (reference sequence). With V trimmed by 5 bases and J by 10 bases, 19 bases remained unmatched. The CDR3 DNA reads TGTGCCAGCAGCCCGGGGCGGAGGGGGCCCTCGTTAGACTACACCTTC. Its translation: CASSPGRRGPSLDYTF. Looking up the rest from reference TRBV7-9 and TRBJ1-2 gives the full variable domain: DTGVSQNPRHKITKRGQNVTFRCDPISEHNRLYWYRQTLGQGPEFLTYFQNEAQLEKSRLLSDRFSAERPKGSFSTLEIQRTEQGDSAMYLCASSPGRRGPSLDYTFGSGTRLTVV.

V usage is TRBV6-4 and J usage is TRBJ2-5, with 9 bases identical to TRBD1. The DNA end lines up better with TRBJ2-7; the J call may be wrong. The CDR3 length is 15 residues. Looked up from germline, CDR1 is MRHNA and CDR2 is SNTAGT. The CDR3 DNA reads TGTGCCAGCAGACAAACCGGGACAGGGATATACGAGCAGTACTTC. As protein: CASRQTGTGIYEQYF.

The chain uses TRBV11-2 and TRBJ1-1; the D gene is possibly TRBD1 (5 bases). Per germline, CDR1 SGHAT and CDR2 FQNNGV. Trimming removed 5 bases from V and 1 base from J, with 26 bases in between. The CDR3 extends over 19 amino acids. The CDR3 spells CASSHYRAPGGVKNTEAFF. The CDR3 DNA reads TGTGCCAGCAGCCACTACCGGGCACCGGGGGGAGTAAAGAACACTGAAGCTTTCTTT.